The sequence of this T cell receptor beta chain was determined in a study of CD8+ T cells in alopecia areata. Study observations and caveats: The study found TCR sharing across patients less clear than in mice, possibly for HLA reasons.

In regard to this clone: Its cognate antigen is unknown.

Sequencing templates came from extracted RNA that was reverse transcribed into cDNA. Sequencing used immunoSEQ multiplex PCR; TCRdb keeps in-frame clones, though not all of them. The sample carries under 150,000 clones, around 50% recorded once. The length of the CDR3 is 12 residues. Trimming removed 0 bases from V and 8 bases from J, with 8 bases in between. Looked up from germline, CDR1 is SGHRS and CDR2 is YFSETQ. Input material: NKG2D-low CD8+ T cells sorted from blood. The clonotype comes from a human donor with alopecia areata. V is TRBV5-1 and J is TRBJ1-2; D gene unclear. The CDR3 DNA sequence: TGCGCCAGCAGCTTGGAAGGTAACGGCTACACCTTC. It specifies CASSLEGNGYTF.